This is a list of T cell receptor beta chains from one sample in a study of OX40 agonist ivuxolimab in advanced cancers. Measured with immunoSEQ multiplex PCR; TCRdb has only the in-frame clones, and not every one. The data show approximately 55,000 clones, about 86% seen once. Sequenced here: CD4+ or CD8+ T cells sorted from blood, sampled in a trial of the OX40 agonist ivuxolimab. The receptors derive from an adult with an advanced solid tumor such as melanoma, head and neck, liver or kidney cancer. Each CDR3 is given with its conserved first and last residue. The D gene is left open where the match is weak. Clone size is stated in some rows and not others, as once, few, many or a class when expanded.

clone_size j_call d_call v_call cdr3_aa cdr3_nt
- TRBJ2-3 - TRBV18 CASSRAPPDTQYF TGTGCCAGCTCAAGAGCCCCGCCAGATACGCAGTATTTT
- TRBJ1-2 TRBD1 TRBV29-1 CSAGTGDGYTF TGCAGCGCCGGGACAGGCGATGGCTACACCTTC
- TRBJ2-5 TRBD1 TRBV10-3 CAISGGTGKKETQYF TGTGCCATCAGTGGCGGGACAGGGAAAAAAGAGACCCAGTACTTC
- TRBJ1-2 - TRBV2 CASARTASALFNYGYTF TGTGCCAGCGCTAGGACAGCCTCAGCCCTTTTTAACTATGGCTACACCTTC
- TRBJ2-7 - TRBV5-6 CASSSESAYEQYF TGTGCCAGCAGCTCGGAGTCGGCCTACGAGCAGTACTTC
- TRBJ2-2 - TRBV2 CASSDGFGELFF TGTGCCAGCAGTGACGGTTTCGGGGAGCTGTTTTTT
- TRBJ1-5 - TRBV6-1 CASSREYSNQPQHF TGTGCCAGCAGCAGGGAATATAGCAATCAGCCCCAGCATTTT
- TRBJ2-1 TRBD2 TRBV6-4 CASSAKPWTSGRVHNEQFF TGTGCCAGCAGTGCGAAACCCTGGACTAGCGGGAGGGTACACAATGAGCAGTTCTTC
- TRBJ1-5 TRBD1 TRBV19 CASRGGQTVNQPQHF TGTGCCAGTAGGGGGGGACAGACAGTCAATCAGCCCCAGCATTTT
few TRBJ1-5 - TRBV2 CASSVQASNQPQHF TGTGCCAGCAGTGTCCAGGCGAGCAATCAGCCCCAGCATTTT
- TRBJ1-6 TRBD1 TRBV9 CASSVTASGQGANNSPLHF TGTGCCAGCAGCGTAACCGCCTCCGGACAGGGGGCGAATAATTCACCCCTCCACTTT
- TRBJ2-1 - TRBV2 CASSLQGLSYNEQFF TGTGCCAGCAGCCTACAGGGACTCTCCTACAATGAGCAGTTCTTC
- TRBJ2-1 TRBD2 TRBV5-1 CASSAPEPSGRYNEQFF TGCGCCAGCAGCGCACCGGAGCCTAGCGGGAGGTACAATGAGCAGTTCTTC
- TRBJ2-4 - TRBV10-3 CAISEPGFGKNIQYF TGTGCCATCAGTGAGCCAGGATTCGGCAAAAACATTCAGTACTTC
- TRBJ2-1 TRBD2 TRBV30 CASNGRAFNNEQFF TGTGCCTCCAACGGGAGGGCCTTTAACAATGAGCAGTTCTTC
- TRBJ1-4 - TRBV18 CASSQMSGQGEKLFF TGTGCCAGCTCACAGATGTCAGGCCAAGGTGAAAAACTGTTTTTT
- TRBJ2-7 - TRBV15 CATSARGALVGLAEQYF TGTGCCACCAGCGCTAGAGGGGCACTAGTTGGGCTCGCCGAGCAGTACTTC
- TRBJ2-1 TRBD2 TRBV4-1 CASRQGLAVGSSYNEQFF TGCGCCAGCAGACAGGGACTAGCGGTTGGGAGCTCCTACAATGAGCAGTTCTTC
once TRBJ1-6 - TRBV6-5 CASRAGIAHNSPLHF TGTGCCAGCAGAGCCGGGATCGCCCACAATTCACCCCTCCACTTT
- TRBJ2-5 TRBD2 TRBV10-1 CASSEDGSGRRETQYF TGCGCCAGCAGTGAGGATGGTAGCGGGAGAAGGGAGACCCAGTACTTC
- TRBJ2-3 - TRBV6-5 CASSRTGTSTDTQYF TGTGCCAGCAGCCGAACCGGGACAAGCACAGATACGCAGTATTTT
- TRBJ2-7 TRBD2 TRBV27 CASSLLGSGRDEQYF TGTGCCAGCAGTTTGCTCGGTAGCGGGAGAGACGAGCAGTACTTC
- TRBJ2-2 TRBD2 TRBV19 CASSVTSGRAGELFF TGTGCCAGTAGTGTTACTAGCGGGAGGGCCGGGGAGCTGTTTTTT
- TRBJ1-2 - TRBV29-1 CSVEDGSPQTYGYTF TGCAGCGTTGAAGATGGGAGTCCTCAAACTTATGGCTACACCTTC
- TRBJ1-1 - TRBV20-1 CSASPYTEAFF TGCAGTGCTTCTCCGTACACTGAAGCTTTCTTT
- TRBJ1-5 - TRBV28 CASRPTAGWSNQPQHF TGTGCCAGCAGACCGACGGCAGGGTGGAGCAATCAGCCCCAGCATTTT
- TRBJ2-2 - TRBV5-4 CASSYHGGELFF TGTGCCAGCAGCTACCATGGCGGGGAGCTGTTTTTT
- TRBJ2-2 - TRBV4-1 CASSHPLVGGIGELFF TGCGCCAGCAGCCACCCGCTTGTGGGAGGAATCGGGGAGCTGTTTTTT
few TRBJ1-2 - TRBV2 CASSEQYYGYTF TGTGCCAGCAGTGAACAGTACTATGGCTACACCTTC